Below are 22 T cell receptor beta chains sequenced from a single sample in a study of T cell responses to AZD1222 COVID-19 vaccine. Generated by immunoSEQ multiplex PCR, the TCRdb table keeps only in-frame clones and is missing some. The profile shows more than 140,000 clones, 70% to 90% of them singletons. This specimen was peripheral blood, taken on day 0 of AZD1222 vaccination. The origin of the receptors is an adult in good health.

The chain recombines TRBV4-1 with TRBJ2-1; D perhaps matches TRBD1 (6 bases). This CDR3 comprises 17 residues. Germline assignment: CDR1 MGHRA and CDR2 YSYEKL. The V end lost 3 bases, the J end lost 0 bases, and 15 bases lay between the germline ends. Written as DNA, the CDR3 is TGCGCCAGCAGCCAGGGGGCGGAGGCTAACTCCTACAATGAGCAGTTCTTC. Residues: CASSQGAEANSYNEQFF.

This chain joins TRBV5-4 and TRBJ1-1; 7 bases align to TRBD1. Trimming cost V 4 bases and J 1 base; bases outside gene matches: 7. This CDR3 spans 15 amino acids. The germline V gene has CDR1 SGHNT and CDR2 YYREEE (reference sequence). Written as DNA, the CDR3 is TGTGCCAGCAGCGCACTGGGACAGCCGAACACTGAAGCTTTCTTT. This codes for CASSALGQPNTEAFF.

The CDR3 DNA reads as TGTGCCAGCAGCTTAGGGACTAGCGGGTCGAACACCGGGGAGCTGTTTTTT. This gives the protein CASSLGTSGSNTGELFF. The chain couples TRBV7-8 to TRBJ2-2, with 11 bases matching TRBD2. CDR3 length equals 17 residues. Germline loops: CDR1 SGHVS, CDR2 FQNEAQ. Trimming removed 1 base from V and 0 bases from J; junction bases left unmatched: 1.

The chain is built from TRBV6-1 and TRBJ1-2; D is ambiguous. Germline CDR1 MNHNS, CDR2 SASEGT. Trimming shortened V by 0 bases and J by 0 bases, and 8 bases separated the two germline ends. The CDR3 is 15 residues long. The DNA of the CDR3 is TGTGCCAGCAGTGAAGCGAGCCTCCCTAACTATGGCTACACCTTC. Translated, it gives CASSEASLPNYGYTF.

The chain joins TRBV3-1 (or the pseudogene TRBV3-2) to TRBJ2-1; no clear D. V was shortened by 4 bases and J by 7 bases, with 14 bases between the two germline ends. From germline, CDR1 is LGHDT and CDR2 YNNKEL (reference sequence). The CDR3 covers 14 residues. CDR3 residues: CASSRQYPGNEQFF. The CDR3 DNA is TGTGCCAGCAGCCGCCAATACCCCGGAAATGAGCAGTTCTTC.

This chain uses TRBV9 with TRBJ2-4; 10 bases are shared with TRBD1. Germline CDR1 and CDR2: SGDLS and YYNGEE. CDR3 length equals 17 residues. V gave up 4 bases and J gave up 5 bases; unmatched junction bases: 12. The chain's CDR3 is CASSTPRTGGSQNIQYF. CDR3 DNA sequence: TGTGCCAGCAGCACACCAAGGACAGGGGGTAGTCAAAACATTCAGTACTTC.

This chain connects TRBV28 to TRBJ2-1; D call uncertain. The CDR3 contains 17 residues. Germline V lookup: CDR1 MDHEN, CDR2 SYDVKM. Trimming stripped 6 bases from V and 0 bases from J, with 18 bases between. The CDR3 DNA reads as TGTGCCAGCAGCCCTAACCGATGGACCAGCTCCTACAATGAGCAGTTCTTC. As protein: CASSPNRWTSSYNEQFF.

The chain combines TRBV24-1 with TRBJ2-4; TRBD1 aligns across 7 bases. The CDR3 loop spans 16 amino acids. Germline assignment: CDR1 KGHDR and CDR2 SFDVKD. J lost 3 bases, V lost 2 bases, and 6 bases had no gene match. The CDR3 reads CATSDSGGRDKNIQYF. The CDR3 DNA reads as TGTGCCACCAGTGATTCAGGGGGAAGGGACAAAAACATTCAGTACTTC.

The rearrangement uses TRBV19 and TRBJ1-2, with TRBD1 identical over 10 bases. J was trimmed by 8 bases and V by 1 base; bases with no gene match: 7. The CDR3 covers 15 residues. Germline lookup yields CDR1 LNHDA and CDR2 SQIVND (reference sequence). The CDR3 loop is CASSIAATGGGGYTF. The CDR3 nucleotides read TGTGCCAGTAGTATAGCTGCGACAGGGGGCGGCGGCTACACCTTC. The full variable domain, with the rest looked up from reference TRBV19 and TRBJ1-2, is DGGITQSPKYLFRKEGQNVTLSCEQNLNHDAMYWYRQDPGQGLRLIYYSQIVNDFQKGDIAEGYSVSREKKESFPLTVTSAQKNPTAFYLCASSIAATGGGGYTFGSGTRLTVV.

This clone was seen only a few times. This rearrangement joins TRBV4-3 to TRBJ1-2; TRBD1 is a possible D gene (6 bases). The CDR3 length is 16 residues. The ends were cut back, 0 bases at V and 3 bases at J, with 14 bases in the middle. Germline CDR1 LGHNA, CDR2 YSLEER. CDR3 sequence: CASSQDWGGADYGYTF. The CDR3 DNA follows: TGCGCCAGCAGCCAAGATTGGGGGGGCGCTGACTATGGCTACACCTTC.

The chain employs TRBV15 and TRBJ2-7, with 7 bases matching TRBD1. This CDR3 is 15 amino acids long. Germline-derived CDR1 and CDR2 are LNHNV and YYDKDF (reference sequence). V lost 1 base, J lost 2 bases, and 5 bases stayed unmatched. CDR3 residues: CATSRARTGAYEQYF. DNA of the CDR3: TGTGCCACCAGCAGAGCTAGGACAGGCGCCTACGAGCAGTACTTC.

This clone was seen only once. This chain joins TRBV12-3 or TRBV12-4 and TRBJ1-2; D is ambiguous. The CDR3 runs to 13 residues. V was clipped by 6 bases and J by 8 bases, with 16 bases between them. The CDR3 coding sequence is TGTGCCAGCAGCCTGGGCAGCAGTTTGGGCTACACCTTC. It specifies CASSLGSSLGYTF.

V is TRBV30 and J is TRBJ1-3; D might be TRBD1 (5 bases). Germline assignment: CDR1 GTSNPN and CDR2 SVGIG (reference sequence). V lost 0 bases to trimming and J lost 10 bases, with 13 bases between them. This CDR3 region has 13 residues. The chain's CDR3 is CAWSVSGQGTIYF. The CDR3 DNA is TGTGCCTGGAGTGTTTCGGGGCAGGGAACCATATATTTT.

The V gene is TRBV5-1, the J gene TRBJ2-3; D is possibly TRBD1 (6 bases). From germline, CDR1 is SGHRS and CDR2 YFSETQ. V gave up 4 bases and J gave up 4 bases, with 10 bases separating them. This CDR3 is built from 13 residues. The CDR3 DNA reads TGCGCCAGCAGCGGAGGACAGCCAGATACGCAGTATTTT. This gives the protein CASSGGQPDTQYF.

The chain links TRBV11-3 to TRBJ2-7, with 9 bases lining up with TRBD1. V trimming: 5 bases; J trimming: 6 bases; junction bases outside the gene matches: 14. The CDR3 sequence is 16 residues long. Germline values: CDR1 SGHNT, CDR2 YENEEA. The CDR3 is CASSPTLPRDRVEQYF. The DNA of the CDR3 is TGTGCCAGCAGCCCCACTCTCCCCCGGGACAGGGTCGAGCAGTACTTC.

This clone was picked up one time. V is TRBV5-4 and J is TRBJ2-2; D gene unclear. The V end lost 4 bases, the J end lost 4 bases, and 20 bases lay between the germline ends. The germline gives CDR1 SGHNT, CDR2 YYREEE (reference sequence). The CDR3 has 17 residues. Here the CDR3 reads CASSRKTTLQSTGELFF. DNA for the CDR3: TGTGCCAGCAGCCGCAAAACGACTCTCCAGAGCACCGGGGAGCTGTTTTTT.

The V call is TRBV18, the J call TRBJ1-4; 9 bases agree with TRBD1. The length of the CDR3 is 15 residues. The J segment lost 5 bases and the V segment lost 6 bases, leaving 7 bases of the junction unmatched. Germline lookup yields CDR1 KGHSH and CDR2 LQKENI. The CDR3 spells CASSPTGTGNEKLFF. CDR3 nucleotide sequence: TGTGCCAGCTCGCCAACCGGGACAGGGAATGAAAAACTGTTTTTT.

V usage is TRBV5-6 and J usage is TRBJ1-2, with 9 nucleotides matching TRBD1. CDR3 length: 14 residues. Germline-derived CDR1 and CDR2 are SGHDT and YYEEEE. The V and J ends lost 5 bases and 4 bases, in that order; junction bases with no gene match: 6. The CDR3: CASSNNRGLYGYTF. CDR3 coding DNA: TGTGCCAGCAGTAACAACAGGGGGCTCTATGGCTACACCTTC.

V and J are TRBV9 and TRBJ1-6; a possible D gene is TRBD1 (6 bases). Trimming cost V 3 bases and J 4 bases, with 11 bases left between them. This CDR3 is 15 amino acids long. The V gene's germline CDR1 is SGDLS and CDR2 YYNGEE. CDR3 region: CASSAGGTYNSPLHF. DNA of the CDR3: TGTGCCAGCAGCGCCGGGGGGACATATAATTCACCCCTCCACTTT.

This chain connects TRBV6-6 to TRBJ1-6; D not resolved. Germline CDR1 reads MNHNY; CDR2 reads SVGAGI (reference sequence). The CDR3 sequence is 16 residues long. V shed 7 bases and J shed 0 bases, with 13 bases lying between them. The CDR3 DNA follows: TGTGCCAGCATTAGATTCGGGAGCTCCTATAATTCACCCCTCCACTTT. Residues: CASIRFGSSYNSPLHF.

The chain joins TRBV27 to TRBJ2-7; a possible D gene is TRBD1 (6 bases). CDR3 length equals 12 residues. Germline lookup yields CDR1 MNHEY and CDR2 SMNVEV (reference sequence). Trimming pared 5 bases from V and 4 bases from J, leaving 9 bases between. The CDR3 region is CASSPTGYEQYF. CDR3 DNA sequence: TGTGCCAGCAGTCCGACAGGTTACGAGCAGTACTTC.

The chain carries TRBV5-4 and TRBJ1-2; tentative D call: TRBD1 (5 bases). Germline V gene sequence: CDR1 SGHNT, CDR2 YYREEE (reference sequence). This CDR3 has 15 residues. V dropped 1 base and J dropped 9 bases, with 19 bases sitting between them. The CDR3 nucleotides are TGTGCCAGCAGCTTGTATCGCGGGGGAGGTTCTCGCTACACCTTC. Translation gives CASSLYRGGGSRYTF.